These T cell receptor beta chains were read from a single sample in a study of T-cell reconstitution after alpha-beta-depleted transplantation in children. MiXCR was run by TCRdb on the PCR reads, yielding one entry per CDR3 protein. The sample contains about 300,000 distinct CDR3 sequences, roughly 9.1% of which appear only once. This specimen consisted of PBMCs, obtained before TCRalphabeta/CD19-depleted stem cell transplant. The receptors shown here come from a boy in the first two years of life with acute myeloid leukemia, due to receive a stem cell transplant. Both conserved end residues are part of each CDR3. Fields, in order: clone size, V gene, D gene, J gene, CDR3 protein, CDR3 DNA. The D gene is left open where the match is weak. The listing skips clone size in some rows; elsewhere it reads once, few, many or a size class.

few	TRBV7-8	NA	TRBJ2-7	CASSSPGFRRFSYEQYF	TGTGCCAGCAGCTCGCCCGGTTTTAGACGATTCTCCTACGAGCAGTACTTC
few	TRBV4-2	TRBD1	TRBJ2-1	CASSAVPGTGGKGSYNEQFF	TGTGCCAGCAGCGCGGTCCCCGGGACAGGGGGTAAGGGCTCCTACAATGAGCAGTTCTTC
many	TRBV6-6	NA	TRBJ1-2	CASSPTGGYTF	TGTGCCAGCAGTCCGACCGGTGGCTACACCTTC
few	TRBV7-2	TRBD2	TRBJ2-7	CASSLQGTGLAGEQYF	TGTGCCAGCAGCTTACAGGGGACGGGACTAGCGGGCGAGCAGTACTTC
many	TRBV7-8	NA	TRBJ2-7	CASSLERFESGEQYF	TGTGCCAGCAGCTTAGAGCGGTTTGAGAGTGGCGAGCAGTACTTC
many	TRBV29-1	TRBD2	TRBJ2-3	CSGQHASGGPDTQYF	TGCAGCGGCCAGCATGCCTCGGGAGGGCCTGATACGCAGTATTTT
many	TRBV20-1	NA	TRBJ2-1	CSAGLTDNEQFF	TGCAGTGCTGGACTAACCGACAATGAGCAGTTCTTC
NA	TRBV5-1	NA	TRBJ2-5	CASRRTTGTRETQYF	TGCGCCAGCAGGCGCACTACCGGGACAAGAGAGACCCAGTACTTC
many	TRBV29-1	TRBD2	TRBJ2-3	CSVDGLAGTTDTQYF	TGCAGCGTTGATGGTCTAGCGGGAACCACAGATACGCAGTATTTT
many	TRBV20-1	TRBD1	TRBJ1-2	CSARDRQGTDYGYTF	TGCAGTGCTAGAGACAGACAGGGGACCGACTATGGCTACACCTTC
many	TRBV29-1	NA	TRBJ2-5	CSVERLTETQYF	TGCAGCGTTGAACGCCTAACAGAGACCCAGTACTTC
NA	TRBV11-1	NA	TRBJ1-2	CASSRVGAGSTGENYGYTF	TGTGCCAGCAGTCGAGTGGGGGCAGGATCGACAGGCGAGAACTATGGCTACACCTTC
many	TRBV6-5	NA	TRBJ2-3	CASSYVIVPTDTQYF	TGTGCCAGCAGTTACGTAATAGTCCCCACAGATACGCAGTATTTT
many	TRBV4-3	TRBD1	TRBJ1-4	CASSQDLFGGTATNEKLFF	TGCGCCAGCAGCCAAGATCTTTTTGGCGGGACAGCAACTAATGAAAAACTGTTTTTT
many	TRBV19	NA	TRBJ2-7	CASSLHVAYEQYF	TGTGCCAGTAGTCTTCACGTTGCCTACGAGCAGTACTTC
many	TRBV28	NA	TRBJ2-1	CASSLIFEGNEQFF	TGTGCCAGCAGTTTAATATTTGAAGGCAATGAGCAGTTCTTC
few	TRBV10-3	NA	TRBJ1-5	CAISSDGDQPQHF	TGTGCCATCAGTTCGGACGGTGATCAGCCCCAGCATTTT
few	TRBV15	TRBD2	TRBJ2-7	CATSRALAATYEQYF	TGTGCCACCAGCAGAGCCCTAGCGGCTACCTACGAGCAGTACTTC
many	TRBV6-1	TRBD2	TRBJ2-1	CASSKTSGQGEQFF	TGTGCCAGCAGTAAGACTAGCGGTCAGGGTGAGCAGTTCTTC
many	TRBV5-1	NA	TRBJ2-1	CASRPRDMGYNEQFF	TGCGCCAGCAGACCCAGGGACATGGGATACAATGAGCAGTTCTTC
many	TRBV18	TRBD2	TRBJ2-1	CASSSGTSGGLSSYNEQFF	TGTGCCAGCTCATCCGGGACTAGCGGGGGGCTAAGCTCCTACAATGAGCAGTTCTTC
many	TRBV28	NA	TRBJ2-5	CASSPAGGAEETQYF	TGTGCCAGCAGTCCAGCAGGGGGGGCGGAAGAGACCCAGTACTTC
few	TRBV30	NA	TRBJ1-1	CAWSVQGRNTEAFF	TGTGCCTGGAGTGTTCAGGGGAGGAACACTGAAGCTTTCTTT
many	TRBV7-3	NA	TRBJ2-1	CASSTWSAASYNEQFF	TGTGCCAGCAGCACCTGGTCGGCGGCCTCCTACAATGAGCAGTTCTTC
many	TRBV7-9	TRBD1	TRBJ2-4	CASSPTGARAKNIQYF	TGTGCCAGCAGCCCGACAGGGGCGAGGGCCAAAAACATTCAGTACTTC
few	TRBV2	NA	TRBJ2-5	CASDQGRGETQYF	TGTGCCAGCGATCAGGGCCGGGGAGAGACCCAGTACTTC
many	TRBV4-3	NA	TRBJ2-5	CASSQDSGPPEETQYF	TGCGCCAGCAGCCAAGATTCAGGACCCCCGGAAGAGACCCAGTACTTC
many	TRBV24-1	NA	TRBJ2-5	CATSESGYQETQYF	TGTGCCACCAGTGAGTCAGGGTACCAAGAGACCCAGTACTTC
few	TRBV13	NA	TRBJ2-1	CASSLPKSLALQGSDYNEQFF	TGTGCCAGCAGCTTGCCCAAGAGTCTAGCTTTACAGGGAAGCGACTACAATGAGCAGTTCTTC
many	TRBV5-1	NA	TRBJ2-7	CASSFGRDYEQYF	TGCGCCAGCAGCTTTGGCAGGGACTACGAGCAGTACTTC
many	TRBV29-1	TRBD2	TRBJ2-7	CSVVNPYRGRAYEQYF	TGCAGCGTTGTCAATCCCTATAGAGGGAGGGCCTACGAGCAGTACTTC
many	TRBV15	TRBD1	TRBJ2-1	CATSPGQGYNEQFF	TGTGCCACCAGCCCGGGACAGGGTTACAATGAGCAGTTCTTC
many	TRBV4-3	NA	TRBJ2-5	CASSQGARETQYF	TGCGCCAGCAGCCAGGGGGCGCGTGAGACCCAGTACTTC
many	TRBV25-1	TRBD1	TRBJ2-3	CASRGSGTGDTQYF	TGTGCCAGCAGGGGTTCCGGGACAGGGGATACGCAGTATTTT